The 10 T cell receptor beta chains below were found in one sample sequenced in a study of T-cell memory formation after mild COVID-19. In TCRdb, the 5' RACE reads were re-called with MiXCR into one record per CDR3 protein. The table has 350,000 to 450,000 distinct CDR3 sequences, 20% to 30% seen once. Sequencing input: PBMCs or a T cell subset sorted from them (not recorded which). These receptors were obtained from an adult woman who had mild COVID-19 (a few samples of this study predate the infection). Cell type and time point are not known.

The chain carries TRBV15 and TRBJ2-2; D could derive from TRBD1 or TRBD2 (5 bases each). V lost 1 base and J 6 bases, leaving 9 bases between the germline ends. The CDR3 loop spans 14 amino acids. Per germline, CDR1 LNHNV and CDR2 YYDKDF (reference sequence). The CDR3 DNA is TGTGCCACCAGCAGAGGGGGGATCTCCGGGGAGCTGTTTTTT. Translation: CATSRGGISGELFF.

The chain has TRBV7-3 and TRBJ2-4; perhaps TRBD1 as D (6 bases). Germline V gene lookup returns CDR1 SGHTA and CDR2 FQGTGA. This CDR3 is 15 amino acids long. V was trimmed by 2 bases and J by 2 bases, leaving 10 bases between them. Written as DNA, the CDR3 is TGTGCCAGCAGCTTAGTTGGGACACCCAAAAACATTCAGTACTTC. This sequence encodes CASSLVGTPKNIQYF.

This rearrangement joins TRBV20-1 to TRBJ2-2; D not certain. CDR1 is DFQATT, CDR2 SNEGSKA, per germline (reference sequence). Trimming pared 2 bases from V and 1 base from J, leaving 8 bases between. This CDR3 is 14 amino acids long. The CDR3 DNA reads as TGCAGTGCTAGAAAACAAGGGAACACCGGGGAGCTGTTTTTT. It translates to CSARKQGNTGELFF.

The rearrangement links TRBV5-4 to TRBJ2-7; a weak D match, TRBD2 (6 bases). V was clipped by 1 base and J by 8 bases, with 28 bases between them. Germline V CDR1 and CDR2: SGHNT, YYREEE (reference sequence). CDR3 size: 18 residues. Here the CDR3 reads CASSLLPIESGPGYQQYF. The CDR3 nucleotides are TGTGCCAGCAGCTTGCTCCCAATCGAGAGCGGGCCTGGTTACCAGCAGTACTTC. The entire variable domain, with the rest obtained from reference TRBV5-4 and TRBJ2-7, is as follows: ETGVTQSPTHLIKTRGQQVTLRCSSQSGHNTVSWYQQALGQGPQFIFQYYREEENGRGNFPPRFSGLQFPNYSSELNVNALELDDSALYLCASSLLPIESGPGYQQYFGPGTRLTVT.

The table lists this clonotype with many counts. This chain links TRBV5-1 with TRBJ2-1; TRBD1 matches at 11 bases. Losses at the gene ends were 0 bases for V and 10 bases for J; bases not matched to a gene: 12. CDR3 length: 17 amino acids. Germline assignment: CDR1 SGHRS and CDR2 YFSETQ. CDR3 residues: CASSLEVIGQGAREQFF. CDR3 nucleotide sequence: TGCGCCAGCAGCTTGGAGGTTATAGGACAGGGGGCTAGGGAGCAGTTCTTC.

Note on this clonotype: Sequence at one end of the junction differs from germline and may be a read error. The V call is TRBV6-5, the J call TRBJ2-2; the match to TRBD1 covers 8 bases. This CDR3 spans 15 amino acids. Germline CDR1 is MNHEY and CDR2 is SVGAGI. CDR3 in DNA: TGTGCCAGCACCACCCAGGGGGCGAAAACCGGGGAGCTGTTTTTT. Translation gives CASTTQGAKTGELFF.

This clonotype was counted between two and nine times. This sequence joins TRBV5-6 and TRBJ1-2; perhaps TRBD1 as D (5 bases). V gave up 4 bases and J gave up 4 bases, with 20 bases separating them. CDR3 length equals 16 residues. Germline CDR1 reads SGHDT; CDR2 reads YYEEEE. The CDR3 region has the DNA TGTGCCAGCAGCCCAAAGCCCGGGACTTCCCTCTATGGCTACACCTTC. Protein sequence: CASSPKPGTSLYGYTF.

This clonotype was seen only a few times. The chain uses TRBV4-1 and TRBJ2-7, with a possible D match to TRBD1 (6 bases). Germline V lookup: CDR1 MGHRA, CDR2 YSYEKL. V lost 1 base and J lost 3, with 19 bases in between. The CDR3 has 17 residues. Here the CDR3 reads CASSQAFIQGSIYEQYF. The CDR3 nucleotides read TGCGCCAGCAGCCAAGCCTTCATACAGGGAAGTATCTACGAGCAGTACTTC.

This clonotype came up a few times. The CDR3 loop is CASSSTGGLPQETQYF. In DNA form, the CDR3 reads TGCGCCAGCAGCTCGACAGGGGGCCTACCCCAAGAGACCCAGTACTTC. The genes are TRBV5-1 and TRBJ2-5; 10 bases are shared with TRBD1. Germline V gene data show CDR1 as SGHRS and CDR2 as YFSETQ. This CDR3 comprises 16 residues. V lost 3 bases, J lost 1 base, and 6 bases stayed unmatched.

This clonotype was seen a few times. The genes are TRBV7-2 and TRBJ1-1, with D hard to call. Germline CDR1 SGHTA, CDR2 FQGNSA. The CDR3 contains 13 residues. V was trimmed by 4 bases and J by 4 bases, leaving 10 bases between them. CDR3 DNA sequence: TGTGCCAGCAGCTCGACGACTGGCACTGAAGCTTTCTTT. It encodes CASSSTTGTEAFF.